The clone carrying this TCR beta chain was seen a handful of times. The antigen is undetermined. Time point of the sample: persistent/refractory GD, antithyroid drugs over 5 years with positive TRAb. With RNA extracted from PBMCs as input, the TCR library was made. The diagnosis of Graves' disease used American Thyroid Association guidelines. The TCR beta library used iRepertoire HTBI primers with Arm-PCR amplification of CDR3. MiXCR, applied by TCRdb to the multiplex PCR reads, yields one record per CDR3 protein. The top ten clones hold around 7% of a sample with hundreds of thousands of distinct CDR3 sequences, about a fifth of them seen once. Trimming cost V 8 bases and J 1 base, with 15 bases left between them. The CDR3 extends over 14 amino acids. CDR1 LNHDA and CDR2 SQIVND come from the germline V gene (reference sequence). This sample is part of a study of regulatory T cells in long-lasting Graves disease. For the study at large: Graves' disease counted as persistent after over 5 years of antithyroid drugs with positive TSH receptor antibodies. Broader study findings: Persistent disease preferred TRBV28, TRBJ1-2 and TRBJ2-5; new disease, TRBV20-1 and TRBJ2-1. It was peripheral blood alone, not thyroid tissue, that was studied.

The sequencing used peripheral blood mononuclear cells (PBMCs), collected when the disease was refractory, from a patient treated with antithyroid drugs. The chain links TRBV19 to TRBJ2-7, with a possible D match to TRBD1 (6 bases). The receptor was isolated from a female donor with Graves disease. The CDR3 sequence: CASSTLQGSYEQYF. The DNA for the CDR3 is TGTGCCAGTTCTACCCTACAGGGTTCCTACGAGCAGTACTTC.